The clone carrying this T cell receptor (beta chain) was counted a few times. What it binds is unknown. V shed 6 bases and J 7 bases; nucleotides not matched to a gene: 11. Per germline, CDR1 WSHSY and CDR2 SAAADI. The CDR3 runs to 16 residues. This entry comes from a study of cytomegalovirus exposure and HLA in healthy donors. Study summary: Some 85 million unique TCRs, all from HLA-typed donors, were included in an early release of the data.

Study-level points and caveats: Later analysis showed most CMV-associated TCR beta chains appearing HLA-restricted.

The study ran its PCR with 60 Vbeta and 13 Jbeta primers. Generated by immunoSEQ multiplex PCR, the TCRdb table keeps only in-frame clones and is missing some. Of roughly 100,000 clones in the sample, roughly 80% were seen once. Sequenced sample: PBMCs. The gene calls are TRBV10-2 and TRBJ2-1, with 11 nucleotides matching TRBD2. This receptor was taken from a man aged 50 to 59 in good health and CMV-seropositive. The CDR3 nucleotides are TGCGCCAGCAGGGGGGTAGCGGGAGGGTTGGGGAATGAGCAGTTCTTC. This gives the protein CASRGVAGGLGNEQFF.